Only one count was recorded for the clone carrying this T cell receptor beta chain. Its specificity is not known. Profiled with immunoSEQ multiplex PCR; TCRdb holds only in-frame clones, not every one. This repertoire shows 2 million to 3 million clones, over 85% found once; its top ten account for roughly 0.36%. This sample is part of a study of shared clonotypes between healthy human individuals. The wider study: Used for every donor were three CD4 naive, three CD4 memory, two CD8 naive and one CD8 memory plate. Overall study results and limits: Lower generation probabilities were found for non-shared clonotypes than for those shared by all four donors. Larger richness was generally estimated for naive than memory subsets.

The CDR3 extends over 16 amino acids. Trimming removed 0 bases from V and 6 bases from J; junction bases left unmatched: 11. Germline values: CDR1 SGHRS, CDR2 YFSETQ. This TCR derives from a man aged 18 to 35 in good health. Some clones in this sample may be carry-over from other donors' samples. The chain recombines TRBV5-1 with TRBJ2-7; the match to TRBD2 covers 8 bases. The sequencing sample was made of naive CD4+ T cells from PBMCs. The subset here: CD45RA+ positively selected. This CDR3 reads CASSLDTDGRASEQYF. The CDR3 DNA reads TGCGCCAGCAGCTTGGATACCGACGGGAGGGCATCCGAGCAGTACTTC.